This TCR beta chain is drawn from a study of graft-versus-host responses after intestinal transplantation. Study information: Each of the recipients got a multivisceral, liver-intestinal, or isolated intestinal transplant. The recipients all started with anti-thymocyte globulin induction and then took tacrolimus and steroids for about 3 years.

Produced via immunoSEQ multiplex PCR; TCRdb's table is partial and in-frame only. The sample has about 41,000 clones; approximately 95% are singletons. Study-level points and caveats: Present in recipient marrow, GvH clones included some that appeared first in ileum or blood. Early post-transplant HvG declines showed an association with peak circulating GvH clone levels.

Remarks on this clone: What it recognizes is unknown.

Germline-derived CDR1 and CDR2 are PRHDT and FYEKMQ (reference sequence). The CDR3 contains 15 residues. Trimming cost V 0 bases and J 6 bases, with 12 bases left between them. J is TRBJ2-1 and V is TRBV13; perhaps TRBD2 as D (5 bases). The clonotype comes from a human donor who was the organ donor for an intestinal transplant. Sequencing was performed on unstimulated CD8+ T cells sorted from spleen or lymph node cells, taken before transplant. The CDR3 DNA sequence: TGTGCCAGCAGCTTAGGGCTAGCTGGCTTCAATGAGCAGTTCTTC. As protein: CASSLGLAGFNEQFF.